Following are 27 T cell receptor beta chains from one sample sequenced in a study of shared clonotypes between healthy human individuals. Profiled with immunoSEQ multiplex PCR; TCRdb holds only in-frame clones, not every one. The sample yields around 1.5 million clones, 95% to 99% seen once. Input material: naive CD4+ T cells sorted from blood. The subset here: CD45RA+ positively selected. Every receptor here comes from a young man in good health.

This clone was recorded a few times. The same CDR3 can be traced to other DNA sequences in this sample. CDR3 nucleotides: TGTGCCAGCAGTGGGGGTGAGACCCAGTACTTC. Protein product: CASSGGETQYF. The genes are TRBV2 and TRBJ2-5; D remains unclear. This CDR3 is 11 amino acids long. The V end was cut by 4 bases, the J end by 5 bases, with 5 bases between. The V gene's germline CDR1 is SNHLY and CDR2 FYNNEI. The full variable domain, rest sourced from reference TRBV2 and TRBJ2-5, is EPEVTQTPSHQVTQMGQEVILRCVPISNHLYFYWYRQILGQKVEFLVSFYNNEISEKSEIFDDQFSVERPDGSNFTLKIRSTKLEDSAMYFCASSGGETQYFGPGTRLLVL.

This clone came up once. V and J are TRBV5-1 and TRBJ2-3; the D is unclear. This CDR3 has 13 residues. Germline CDR1 and CDR2: SGHRS and YFSETQ. Trimming took off 6 bases at V and 4 bases at J, with 12 bases between the two ends. The DNA for the CDR3 is TGCGCCAGCACCCCTGATGGAGCAGATACGCAGTATTTT. Translating it yields CASTPDGADTQYF.

The chain combines TRBV10-2 with TRBJ2-3, with D possibly matching TRBD1 (6 bases). The CDR3 extends over 14 amino acids. Between the trimmed V and J ends, which lost 7 bases and 1 base, there was a span of 12 bases. The germline CDR1 and CDR2 sequences are WSHSY and SAAADI. In DNA, the CDR3 is TGCGCCAGCAAACAGGGCCTTGGCACAGATACGCAGTATTTT. Its translation is CASKQGLGTDTQYF.

The rearrangement joins TRBV4-2 to TRBJ2-4, with no clear D. The CDR3 spans 16 residues. The germline V gene encodes CDR1 LGHNA and CDR2 YNFKEQ. V was cut by 2 bases and J by 0 bases, with 11 bases left in between. CDR3 sequence: CASSQFSQTAKNIQYF. CDR3 in DNA: TGTGCCAGCAGCCAATTCAGCCAGACAGCCAAAAACATTCAGTACTTC.

The sample holds one count of this clone. One end of the junction varies from germline; a read error may be responsible. The same CDR3 is also encoded by other DNA sequences in this sample. J is TRBJ1-1 and V is TRBV7-7; D is undetermined. The CDR3 contains 13 residues. Germline loops: CDR1 SSHAT, CDR2 FNYEAQ (reference sequence). The CDR3 sequence is CASSLGSNTEAFF. CDR3 in DNA: TGTGCTAGCAGCTTAGGGTCGAACACTGAAGCTTTCTTT.

V usage is TRBV4-3 and J usage is TRBJ2-7, with TRBD2 matching 8 bases. Germline V CDR1 and CDR2: LGHNA, YSLEER. The CDR3 extends over 16 amino acids. V was pared by 7 bases and J by 5 bases, with 16 bases of the junction left unmatched. The CDR3 region has the DNA TGCGCCAGCACCCACAGCCTTAGCGGGAAATGGGACGAGCAGTACTTC. Translated, it gives CASTHSLSGKWDEQYF.

Turning to this clone: This sample includes further DNA sequences coding for the same CDR3. The chain has TRBV9 and TRBJ2-5; 9 bases line up with TRBD2. The CDR3 length is 14 residues. The germline V gene encodes CDR1 SGDLS and CDR2 YYNGEE. V shed 0 bases, J shed 3 bases, and the junction held 0 bases outside the gene matches. The CDR3 region is CASSVASGKETQYF. CDR3 sequence (DNA): TGTGCCAGCAGCGTAGCTAGCGGGAAAGAGACCCAGTACTTC.

In the case of this clone: Other DNA variants within this sample encode the same CDR3. This chain joins TRBV6-5 and TRBJ2-3; D is perhaps TRBD2 (6 bases). The CDR3 contains 14 residues. V lost 5 bases and J lost 3, with 12 bases in between. Looked up from germline, CDR1 is MNHEY and CDR2 is SVGAGI. The CDR3 DNA reads TGTGCCAGCAGTCTCGGGACTGGAACAGATACGCAGTATTTT. Residues: CASSLGTGTDTQYF.

The J gene is TRBJ1-1, the V gene TRBV5-1, with 7 bases that match TRBD1. This CDR3 is built from 18 residues. Germline values: CDR1 SGHRS, CDR2 YFSETQ. With V trimmed by 0 bases and J by 3 bases, 14 bases remained unmatched. CDR3 nucleotides: TGCGCCAGCAGCTTGGGAGGGGGCGTAGGTCTAATCGACACTGAAGCTTTCTTT. It encodes CASSLGGGVGLIDTEAFF.

This chain links TRBV11-2 with TRBJ2-7; 13 bases line up with TRBD2. The CDR3 sequence is 19 residues long. The germline V gene has CDR1 SGHAT and CDR2 FQNNGV. The V and J ends lost 4 bases and 3 bases, in that order; junction bases with no gene match: 15. The CDR3 coding sequence is TGTGCCAGCAGCTCAATACGGCCTAGGACTAGCGGGAGCGGCTACGAGCAGTACTTC. Translated: CASSSIRPRTSGSGYEQYF.

The genes are TRBV5-8 and TRBJ2-2; D gene ambiguous. This CDR3 is built from 16 residues. The V end was cut by 2 bases, the J end by 5 bases, with 16 bases between. Germline-derived CDR1 and CDR2 are SGHTS and YDEGEE. The CDR3 region has the DNA TGTGCCAGCAGCTTAGTCAAGTTGGGGTTTACCGGGGAGCTGTTTTTT. It yields the protein CASSLVKLGFTGELFF.

The V and J genes are TRBV2 and TRBJ2-7; D is ambiguous. The CDR3 runs to 15 residues. The germline gives CDR1 SNHLY, CDR2 FYNNEI. V shed 4 bases and J shed 0 bases, with 13 bases lying between them. The CDR3 is CASSADIRASYEQYF. The CDR3 nucleotides read TGTGCCAGCAGTGCAGACATCCGGGCCTCCTACGAGCAGTACTTC.

CDR3 sequence: CASSYSWGLVGNTIYF. DNA of the CDR3: TGTGCCAGCAGTTACTCGTGGGGGCTAGTGGGAAACACCATATATTTT. The V and J genes are TRBV6-5 and TRBJ1-3; D is perhaps TRBD1 (6 bases). CDR1 is MNHEY, CDR2 SVGAGI, per germline. V shed 0 bases and J shed 4 bases, with 13 bases lying between them. This CDR3 has 16 residues.

This clone was counted once. This chain connects TRBV25-1 to TRBJ1-1; D gene unclear. The CDR3 extends over 13 amino acids. Germline assignment: CDR1 MGHDK and CDR2 SYGVNS. V lost 1 base to trimming and J lost 7 bases, with 10 bases between them. The DNA for the CDR3 is TGTGCCAGCAGTGAATCCCCGCCGCATGAAGCTTTCTTT. Its protein product is CASSESPPHEAFF.

The rearrangement uses TRBV29-1 and TRBJ2-2; the match to TRBD2 covers 8 bases. Germline V gene lookup returns CDR1 SQVTM and CDR2 ANQGSEA. This CDR3 comprises 14 residues. V shed 4 bases and J 1 base; nucleotides not matched to a gene: 2. The CDR3 bases are TGCAGCGTTGCGGCGGGGGGGAACACCGGGGAGCTGTTTTTT. This encodes CSVAAGGNTGELFF.

This chain links TRBV13 with TRBJ2-2; maybe TRBD1 (7 bases). CDR1 and CDR2 from the germline V gene are PRHDT and FYEKMQ (reference sequence). The germline V and J ends were trimmed by 4 bases and 4 bases, with 13 bases remaining between them. This CDR3 has 15 amino acids. CDR3 DNA: TGTGCCAGCAGCTCGGACAGGCGGGGCACCGGGGAGCTGTTTTTT. Amino acid sequence: CASSSDRRGTGELFF. The full variable domain, rest sourced from reference TRBV13 and TRBJ2-2, is AAGVIQSPRHLIKEKRETATLKCYPIPRHDTVYWYQQGPGQDPQFLISFYEKMQSDKGSIPDRFSAQQFSDYHSELNMSSLELGDSALYFCASSSDRRGTGELFFGEGSRLTVL.

This clone occurred once. The CDR3 is CASSFPGQKETQYF. The CDR3 DNA follows: TGCGCCAGCAGCTTCCCGGGACAGAAAGAGACCCAGTACTTC. This sequence joins TRBV5-1 and TRBJ2-5, with 7 bases lining up with TRBD1. CDR1 and CDR2 from the germline V gene are SGHRS and YFSETQ. The CDR3 sequence is 14 residues long. The junction had 4 bases not matched to a gene; V was cut back by 2 bases and J by 3 bases.

V gene TRBV5-1 combines with J gene TRBJ1-2; 11 bases match TRBD1. The CDR3 contains 14 residues. J lost 8 bases, V lost 4 bases, and 7 bases had no gene match. The V gene's germline CDR1 is SGHRS and CDR2 YFSETQ. The CDR3 nucleotides are TGCGCCAGCAGCAGAGGACAGGGGGCGAACGGCTACACCTTC. This encodes CASSRGQGANGYTF.

The chain uses TRBV5-4 and TRBJ2-1, with 8 positions matching TRBD2. The CDR3 loop spans 16 amino acids. V dropped 4 bases and J dropped 8; count of bases not matched to a gene: 14. From germline, CDR1 is SGHNT and CDR2 YYREEE (reference sequence). CDR3 loop: CASSPLLAGWADEQFF. The DNA of the CDR3 is TGTGCCAGCAGCCCTCTCCTAGCGGGTTGGGCAGATGAGCAGTTCTTC.

The gene calls are TRBV10-3 and TRBJ2-1; 10 nucleotides match TRBD2. The V gene end was trimmed by 4 bases and the J gene end by 7 bases; junction bases not matched to a gene: 4. Germline-derived CDR1 and CDR2 are ENHRY and SYGVKD. This CDR3 is built from 14 residues. The CDR3 is CAISASGSGNEQFF. The CDR3 nucleotides read TGTGCCATCAGTGCTAGCGGGAGTGGTAATGAGCAGTTCTTC.

V and J are TRBV19 and TRBJ2-1, with D perhaps TRBD1 or TRBD2 (6 bases each). CDR1 LNHDA and CDR2 SQIVND come from the germline V gene (reference sequence). This CDR3 has 18 residues. V dropped 6 bases and J dropped 3 bases, with 24 bases sitting between them. CDR3 sequence (DNA): TGTGCCAGTAGCAATTGGCCGGAGGGGGTTGGAAACTACAATGAGCAGTTCTTC. Its translation: CASSNWPEGVGNYNEQFF.

V usage is TRBV5-1 and J usage is TRBJ1-1, with 8 bases aligning to TRBD1. The CDR3 totals 16 residues. The germline V gene encodes CDR1 SGHRS and CDR2 YFSETQ. V lost 0 bases, J lost 1 base, and 5 bases stayed unmatched. The CDR3 reads CASSLAPQGANTEAFF. CDR3 bases: TGCGCCAGCAGCTTGGCCCCCCAGGGGGCGAACACTGAAGCTTTCTTT.

The CDR3 loop is CSVEDLGTGGRVQFF. CDR3 in DNA: TGCAGCGTTGAAGATCTTGGGACAGGGGGCCGAGTGCAGTTCTTC. V gene TRBV29-1 combines with J gene TRBJ2-1; 12 nucleotides match TRBD1. Losses at the gene ends were 0 bases for V and 12 bases for J; bases not matched to a gene: 9. Germline values: CDR1 SQVTM, CDR2 ANQGSEA. The CDR3 consists of 15 residues.

V and J are TRBV18 and TRBJ1-5, with a weak D call TRBD1 (6 bases). Per the germline V gene, CDR1 is KGHSH and CDR2 is LQKENI. This CDR3 has 18 residues. Deletions cut 2 bases from V and 1 base from J, with 18 bases between. The CDR3 region is CASSPTIGGGKSNQPQHF. The CDR3 DNA sequence: TGTGCCAGCTCACCAACGATCGGCGGGGGCAAGAGCAATCAGCCCCAGCATTTT.

The gene calls are TRBV6-5 and TRBJ2-2; 9 positions agree with TRBD1. V shed 5 bases and J 4 bases; nucleotides not matched to a gene: 5. The CDR3 has 15 residues. The germline V gene encodes CDR1 MNHEY and CDR2 SVGAGI. CDR3 sequence (DNA): TGTGCCAGCAGTGGGGACAGGGCAGCCACCGGGGAGCTGTTTTTT. Translation: CASSGDRAATGELFF.

With respect to this clone: Other DNA sequences in the sample encode the same CDR3. The CDR3 loop is CASSLGPGEQYF. CDR3 in DNA: TGTGCCAGCAGCTTGGGACCGGGGGAGCAGTACTTC. V usage is TRBV7-9 and J usage is TRBJ2-7, with D possibly called TRBD1 or TRBD2 (5 bases each). CDR3 length: 12 residues. Germline CDR1 and CDR2: SEHNR and FQNEAQ (reference sequence). V dropped 3 bases and J dropped 7 bases, with 10 bases sitting between them.

DNA for the CDR3: TGTGCCAGCAGCTTGTCAGCGGGGGGTAGGGATACGCAGTATTTT. Protein sequence: CASSLSAGGRDTQYF. The V and J genes are TRBV5-4 and TRBJ2-3; 9 bases map to TRBD2. The CDR3 has 15 amino acids. The J segment lost 6 bases and the V segment lost 1 base, leaving 6 bases of the junction unmatched. Germline loops: CDR1 SGHNT, CDR2 YYREEE (reference sequence).